These 32 T cell receptor beta chains originate from one sample sequenced in a study of blood T cells in healthy people across ages. A second PCR of roughly 7 to 11 cycles used a sample-barcoded 5' primer and a J-beta primer mix. TCRdb re-analysed the 5' RACE reads in MiXCR, keeping a single row per CDR3 protein. There are fewer than 2 million distinct CDR3 sequences in the sample; approximately 39% occur only once, and around 23% lies in the top ten. Sequencing used blood. These receptors originate from a human donor in good health.

This clonotype has a handful of counts. The gene calls are TRBV7-2 and TRBJ2-4, with 8 bases fitting TRBD2. The end of the DNA is better explained by TRBJ2-5, so the J call may be wrong. Germline values: CDR1 SGHTA, CDR2 FQGNSA. The CDR3 is 14 amino acids. The CDR3 spells CASSQMGLEETQYF. CDR3 nucleotides: TGTGCCAGCAGCCAGATGGGACTAGAAGAGACCCAGTACTTC.

The rearrangement links TRBV12-3 or TRBV12-4 to TRBJ1-2, with D uncertain. Trimming took off 3 bases at V and 6 bases at J, with 11 bases between the two ends. The length of the CDR3 is 13 residues. This CDR3 reads CASSLTRFHGYTF. The DNA for the CDR3 is TGTGCCAGCAGTTTGACACGGTTCCATGGCTACACCTTC.

The gene calls are TRBV20-1 and TRBJ1-6; D not resolved. The CDR3 covers 13 residues. Germline V lookup: CDR1 DFQATT, CDR2 SNEGSKA (reference sequence). The V end was cut by 3 bases, the J end by 6 bases, with 9 bases between. CDR3 region: CSARTYINSPLHF. CDR3 bases: TGCAGTGCTAGGACCTACATTAATTCACCCCTCCACTTT.

This clonotype was counted between two and nine times. The chain has TRBV18 and TRBJ1-2, with a tentative D call TRBD1 (5 bases). V was shortened by 3 bases and J by 6 bases, with 17 bases between the two germline ends. This CDR3 spans 15 amino acids. CDR1 KGHSH and CDR2 LQKENI come from the germline V gene. The CDR3 DNA sequence: TGTGCCAGCTCACCGGAGACAGATATAACTAATGGCTACACCTTC. Translated, it gives CASSPETDITNGYTF.

The gene calls are TRBV7-9 and TRBJ1-5; D not resolved. Trimming took off 4 bases at V and 5 bases at J, with 9 bases between the two ends. Germline V CDR1 and CDR2: SEHNR, FQNEAQ (reference sequence). The CDR3 is 13 residues long. CDR3 sequence: CASSSPGYQPQHF. The CDR3 region has the DNA TGTGCCAGCAGCTCCCCCGGTTATCAGCCCCAGCATTTT.

This clonotype has a handful of counts. The chain employs TRBV5-1 and TRBJ2-7; 9 nucleotides line up with TRBD1. Germline values: CDR1 SGHRS, CDR2 YFSETQ. The CDR3 contains 15 residues. J was trimmed by 3 bases and V by 4 bases; bases with no gene match: 8. The CDR3 here is CASSRGQGRLYEQYF. In DNA, the CDR3 is TGCGCCAGCAGCCGAGGACAGGGGAGGCTCTACGAGCAGTACTTC.

As concerns this clonotype: The junction shows a germline mismatch at one end, possibly a read error. This rearrangement joins TRBV3-1 to TRBJ2-1, with 10 bases lining up with TRBD1. Germline V gene sequence: CDR1 LGHDT, CDR2 YNNKEL (reference sequence). The CDR3 extends over 16 amino acids. CDR3 bases: TGTGCCAGCAGCCTACGACAGGGGGCAAGGTACAATGAGCGGTTCTTC. It specifies CASSLRQGARYNERFF.

The chain has TRBV7-9 and TRBJ2-1; a possible D gene is TRBD1 (8 bases). V lost 8 bases and J lost 10, with 21 bases in between. The germline CDR1 and CDR2 sequences are SEHNR and FQNEAQ (reference sequence). The CDR3 has 14 residues. CDR3 amino acids: CASGQQGGPREQFF. The CDR3 DNA sequence: TGTGCCAGCGGCCAACAGGGGGGGCCCCGGGAGCAGTTCTTC.

The V and J genes are TRBV4-1 and TRBJ2-3, with D unclear. CDR3 length: 15 amino acids. V lost 4 bases to trimming and J lost 12 bases, with 23 bases between them. The germline gives CDR1 MGHRA, CDR2 YSYEKL. The CDR3 sequence: CASSRRTPGWVPQYF. In DNA form, the CDR3 reads TGCGCCAGCAGCCGTCGTACCCCGGGCTGGGTCCCTCAGTATTTT.

The V gene is TRBV7-9, the J gene TRBJ2-4; 8 bases match TRBD1. The better agreement between TRBJ2-7 and the DNA end casts doubt on the J call. The CDR3 covers 16 residues. Germline V gives CDR1 SEHNR, CDR2 FQNEAQ (reference sequence). The CDR3 nucleotides read TGTGCCAGCAGCCCCAAGAGTGGACAGGGTTTCTACGAGCAGTACTTC. It specifies CASSPKSGQGFYEQYF.

The chain uses TRBV7-8 and TRBJ1-3; tentative D call: TRBD1 (5 bases). V gave up 5 bases and J gave up 0 bases, with 14 bases separating them. Germline CDR1 reads SGHVS; CDR2 reads FQNEAQ. The CDR3 is 16 amino acids. For the CDR3, the DNA is TGTGCCAGCAGCGGCCGGGACTTACTCTCTGGAAACACCATATATTTT. Amino acids: CASSGRDLLSGNTIYF.

The table lists this clonotype with a few counts. The genes are TRBV4-2 and TRBJ1-1, with D uncertain. Germline V CDR1 and CDR2: LGHNA, YNFKEQ. Trimming left V 7 bases short and J 8 bases short, with 20 bases between. CDR3 length: 14 residues. The CDR3 nucleotides are TGTGCCAGCAAAGGTGTAGGCCAACTGGCGGAAGCTTTCTTT. Its translation: CASKGVGQLAEAFF.

This clonotype was seen only once. The J gene is TRBJ1-2, the V gene TRBV4-1; 7 bases are a match to TRBD1. V lost 1 base and J lost 8; bases outside the gene matches: 4. The CDR3 length is 13 residues. Germline lookup yields CDR1 MGHRA and CDR2 YSYEKL. In DNA form, the CDR3 reads TGCGCCAGCAGCCAAGGGGACAGAAGCGGCTACACCTTC. Translating it yields CASSQGDRSGYTF.

This clonotype turned up a few times. The V call is TRBV7-8, the J call TRBJ1-1, with unresolved D. The CDR3 consists of 14 residues. Trimming shortened V by 0 bases and J by 0 bases, and 5 bases separated the two germline ends. CDR1 is SGHVS, CDR2 FQNEAQ, per germline. The CDR3 DNA is TGTGCCAGCAGCTTAGCGACTATGAACACTGAAGCTTTCTTT. It encodes CASSLATMNTEAFF.

The J gene is TRBJ2-7, the V gene TRBV7-9; 10 nucleotides agree with TRBD1. The CDR3 totals 15 residues. CDR1 is SEHNR and CDR2 is FQNEAQ in the germline V gene (reference sequence). The ends lost 4 bases at V and 5 bases at J; junction bases unmatched: 8. Here the CDR3 DNA reads TGTGCCAGCAGCTCGGGACAGGGGTTGTCACACGAGCAGTACTTC. It codes for CASSSGQGLSHEQYF.

V and J are TRBV6-5 and TRBJ2-5, with D unclear. The tail of the sequence fits TRBJ2-7 better, so the J call may be wrong. CDR3 length: 13 residues. The germline CDR1 and CDR2 sequences are MNHEY and SVGAGI. The CDR3: CASWTPGIYEQYF. The CDR3 region has the DNA TGTGCCAGCTGGACCCCGGGCATATACGAGCAGTACTTC.

There are a few counts of this clonotype. The chain couples TRBV29-1 to TRBJ1-2, with D tentatively TRBD1 (5 bases). CDR1 SQVTM and CDR2 ANQGSEA come from the germline V gene. Trimming left V 7 bases short and J 7 bases short, with 16 bases between. This CDR3 region has 12 residues. The DNA for the CDR3 is TGCAGCGCCGTGGGGGTAGAGAGTGGCTACACCTTC. Protein: CSAVGVESGYTF.

This clonotype was seen repeatedly, ten times or more. The chain combines TRBV7-9 with TRBJ2-7; no reliable D call. The CDR3 runs to 12 residues. Germline assignment: CDR1 SEHNR and CDR2 FQNEAQ (reference sequence). V lost 1 base to trimming and J lost 3 bases, with 4 bases between them. The CDR3 region is CASSLEFYEQYF. DNA for the CDR3: TGTGCCAGCAGCTTAGAGTTCTACGAGCAGTACTTC.

The chain is built from TRBV6-2 or TRBV6-3 and TRBJ2-1, with 11 bases aligning to TRBD1. CDR3 length: 15 residues. In germline, CDR1 is MNHEY, CDR2 SVGEGT. J lost 6 bases, V lost 8 bases, and 9 bases had no gene match. CDR3 nucleotide sequence: TGTGCCAGCTCCCTTTTCGGGACAGGGGGCAATGAGCAGTTCTTC. Protein product: CASSLFGTGGNEQFF.

This clonotype was detected ten times or more. V usage is TRBV20-1 and J usage is TRBJ2-5; either TRBD1 or TRBD2 may fit D (5 bases each). CDR3 length: 13 residues. The germline V gene encodes CDR1 DFQATT and CDR2 SNEGSKA (reference sequence). Trimming pared 6 bases from V and 4 bases from J, leaving 15 bases between. The CDR3 is CSAGTHAGETQYF. CDR3 nucleotides: TGCAGTGCCGGGACCCACGCTGGAGAGACCCAGTACTTC.

The chain carries TRBV4-1 and TRBJ1-5, with 8 bases identical to TRBD1. V was clipped by 5 bases and J by 1 base; unmatched bases: 16. The germline V gene has CDR1 MGHRA and CDR2 YSYEKL. This CDR3 is 19 amino acids long. The CDR3 reads CASSNIGQGGYRSNQPQHF. DNA of the CDR3: TGCGCCAGCAGCAATATCGGACAGGGTGGGTATCGCAGCAATCAGCCCCAGCATTTT.

This clonotype was found a few times. A junction end diverges from the germline sequence, so it may reflect a read error. This chain joins TRBV24-1 and TRBJ2-7, with D possibly matching TRBD1 (5 bases). The J call is doubtful: the DNA matches TRBJ2-5 better. Germline V gene lookup returns CDR1 KGHDR and CDR2 SFDVKD. The CDR3 spans 14 residues. The CDR3 DNA reads as TGTGCTACCAGTGATGTGGGGCAGGGAGAGACCCAGTACTTC. Amino acids: CATSDVGQGETQYF.

The CDR3: CASSFYPSGTSGGKNIQYF. The CDR3 DNA follows: TGCGCCAGCAGCTTTTACCCTTCCGGGACTAGCGGGGGGAAAAACATTCAGTACTTC. The chain has TRBV5-1 and TRBJ2-4; TRBD2 matches at 15 bases. With 2 bases clipped from V and 4 bases from J, the junction kept 10 bases outside the gene matches. The germline V gene has CDR1 SGHRS and CDR2 YFSETQ. This CDR3 contains 19 residues.

This clonotype was counted at least ten times. The rearrangement uses TRBV5-1 and TRBJ1-5, with a possible D match to TRBD1 (5 bases). The CDR3 has 14 residues. V was cut by 1 base and J by 2 bases, with 7 bases left in between. Germline CDR1 and CDR2: SGHRS and YFSETQ. The CDR3, as DNA: TGCGCCAGCAGCTTGAGGGGTGGCAATCAGCCCCAGCATTTT. This codes for CASSLRGGNQPQHF. Based on the CDR3 plus reference TRBV5-1 and TRBJ1-5, the full variable domain is KAGVTQTPRYLIKTRGQQVTLSCSPISGHRSVSWYQQTPGQGLQFLFEYFSETQRNKGNFPGRFSGRQFSNSRSEMNVSTLELGDSALYLCASSLRGGNQPQHFGDGTRLSIL.

This clonotype came up a few times. This sequence joins TRBV5-1 and TRBJ1-1; no definite D call. This CDR3 region has 13 residues. Trimming removed 4 bases from V and 3 bases from J, with 10 bases in between. Per the germline V gene, CDR1 is SGHRS and CDR2 is YFSETQ. For the CDR3, the DNA is TGCGCCAGCAGCAAGGTTGAGGACACTGAAGCTTTCTTT. It yields the protein CASSKVEDTEAFF.

The rearrangement links TRBV10-3 to TRBJ2-5; perhaps TRBD1 as D (6 bases). Trimming left V 8 bases short and J 5 bases short, with 12 bases between. CDR3 length equals 12 residues. Looked up from germline, CDR1 is ENHRY and CDR2 is SYGVKD. CDR3 in amino acids: CAISGVQETQYF. DNA of the CDR3: TGTGCCATCTCAGGGGTTCAGGAGACCCAGTACTTC.

The chain has TRBV7-8 and TRBJ2-7; D is tentatively TRBD1 or TRBD2 (5 bases each). Germline CDR1 reads SGHVS; CDR2 reads FQNEAQ. This CDR3 is 18 amino acids long. Trimming shortened V by 2 bases and J by 1 base, and 21 bases separated the two germline ends. CDR3 DNA sequence: TGTGCCAGCAGCTTATTCCCCGTTGAGGGGAAGGATTCCTACGAGCAGTACTTC. Translating it yields CASSLFPVEGKDSYEQYF.

The rearrangement uses TRBV19 and TRBJ2-7; D might be TRBD1 (5 bases). CDR3 length equals 13 residues. Trimming cost V 2 bases and J 4 bases, with 9 bases left between them. CDR1 and CDR2 from the germline V gene are LNHDA and SQIVND (reference sequence). For the CDR3, the DNA is TGTGCCAGTAGTATAATGAAGGGGTACGAGCAGTACTTC. This gives the protein CASSIMKGYEQYF.

The chain combines TRBV6-1 with TRBJ2-6; TRBD1 matches at 9 bases. Per the germline V gene, CDR1 is MNHNS and CDR2 is SASEGT. J lost 2 bases, V lost 4 bases, and 15 bases had no gene match. This CDR3 comprises 20 residues. CDR3 nucleotides: TGTGCCAGCAGTGCACAGGGGGCGAGGGTGGGGTTGGCTGGGGCCAACGTCCTGACTTTC. Its translation is CASSAQGARVGLAGANVLTF.

The rearrangement joins TRBV5-1 to TRBJ2-1; TRBD1 might be the D (5 bases). From germline, CDR1 is SGHRS and CDR2 YFSETQ. CDR3 size: 15 residues. Trimming shortened V by 0 bases and J by 0 bases, and 7 bases separated the two germline ends. CDR3 bases: TGCGCCAGCAGCTTGGACAGGCCCTCCTACAATGAGCAGTTCTTC. Its protein is CASSLDRPSYNEQFF.

This clonotype appeared a few times. CDR3 sequence (DNA): TGTGCCAGCAGGGACCGATGGGACAGACCCAACAATGAGCAGTTCTTC. Translating gives CASRDRWDRPNNEQFF. J is TRBJ2-1 and V is TRBV5-6; TRBD1 aligns across 7 bases. J was trimmed by 5 bases and V by 5 bases; bases with no gene match: 13. CDR3 length equals 16 residues. Looked up from germline, CDR1 is SGHDT and CDR2 is YYEEEE.

The CDR3 DNA sequence: TGTGCCAGCAGCATAGACCCACTACTAGGGAGGGAGCAGTACTTC. The encoded protein is CASSIDPLLGREQYF. V and J are TRBV5-6 and TRBJ2-4; 7 bases are shared with TRBD2. CDR3 length: 15 amino acids. V trimming: 4 bases; J trimming: 13 bases; junction bases outside the gene matches: 17. Germline assignment: CDR1 SGHDT and CDR2 YYEEEE.